Below, 32 T cell receptor beta chains from the same sample are listed, as sequenced in a study of cytomegalovirus exposure and HLA in healthy donors (dated by TCRdb to 2016 to 2017). The library was produced with the immunoSEQ multiplex PCR assay. For the multiplex PCR, a mixture combining 60 forward primers for TCR Vbeta segments and 13 reverse primers for TCR Jbeta segments was used. This is the immuneACCESS table as TCRdb keeps it, with only in-frame sequences that have V and J called. A part of the clones is gone; compared with another copy, unresolved V genes explain less than half, and the rest is unexplained. The table kept for this sample lists 60,000 to 100,000 clones. Together, the top ten hold approximately 4.2% of the sample. Source material: PBMCs. The origin of the receptors is a man aged 25 to 40 in good health and CMV-seronegative.

The chain links TRBV29-1 to TRBJ2-1; D unresolved. CDR1 and CDR2 (germline): SQVTM, ANQGSEA. The V end lost 4 bases, the J end lost 0 bases, and 13 bases lay between the germline ends. The CDR3 extends over 15 amino acids. In DNA form, the CDR3 reads TGCAGCGTTGTGACCAGACTGAGCTCCTACAATGAGCAGTTCTTC. It codes for CSVVTRLSSYNEQFF.

The gene calls are TRBV4-2 and TRBJ1-3; D unclear. Germline loops: CDR1 LGHNA, CDR2 YNFKEQ. The ends were cut back, 3 bases at V and 4 bases at J, with 19 bases in the middle. The CDR3 is made up of 17 amino acids. CDR3 sequence reads: CASSQAARGNVGNTIYF. The CDR3 coding sequence is TGTGCCAGCAGCCAGGCTGCGCGAGGGAATGTCGGAAACACCATATATTTT.

This CDR3 reads CASSSTGGPSTDTQYF. For the CDR3, the DNA is TGTGCCAGCAGCTCAACGGGAGGGCCCAGCACAGATACGCAGTATTTT. The chain links TRBV7-2 to TRBJ2-3; 8 bases are a match to TRBD2. The CDR3 runs to 16 residues. Germline V gives CDR1 SGHTA, CDR2 FQGNSA. With V trimmed by 4 bases and J by 0 bases, 6 bases remained unmatched.

V and J are TRBV5-6 and TRBJ2-7, with a weak D call TRBD2 (5 bases). Per germline, CDR1 SGHDT and CDR2 YYEEEE. This CDR3 spans 12 amino acids. V shed 0 bases and J shed 6 bases, with 7 bases lying between them. CDR3 DNA sequence: TGTGCCAGCAGCTTGGGCCGGGGCGAGCAGTACTTC. Translation: CASSLGRGEQYF.

The chain couples TRBV2 to TRBJ1-1, with D uncertain. The CDR3 extends over 13 amino acids. Trimming took 2 bases from V and 5 from J, leaving 9 bases between them. Germline CDR1 is SNHLY and CDR2 is FYNNEI. The chain's CDR3 is CASSELLRTEAFF. The CDR3 coding sequence is TGTGCCAGCAGTGAATTACTGAGAACTGAAGCTTTCTTT. Drawing the rest from reference TRBV2 and TRBJ1-1, the complete variable domain is EPEVTQTPSHQVTQMGQEVILRCVPISNHLYFYWYRQILGQKVEFLVSFYNNEISEKSEIFDDQFSVERPDGSNFTLKIRSTKLEDSAMYFCASSELLRTEAFFGQGTRLTVV.

The rearrangement joins TRBV15 to TRBJ1-4; 7 nucleotides agree with TRBD1. The V gene end was trimmed by 1 base and the J gene end by 10 bases; junction bases not matched to a gene: 12. CDR1 is LNHNV, CDR2 YYDKDF, per germline (reference sequence). The CDR3 spans 16 residues. The CDR3 region is CATSRGRGQGVGKLFF. DNA for the CDR3: TGTGCCACCAGCAGAGGAAGGGGTCAGGGGGTAGGAAAACTGTTTTTT.

The V call is TRBV28, the J call TRBJ2-1; TRBD2 is a possible D gene (5 bases). The germline CDR1 and CDR2 sequences are MDHEN and SYDVKM. Between the trimmed V and J ends, which lost 5 bases and 6 bases, there was a span of 14 bases. The length of the CDR3 is 14 residues. The CDR3 loop reads CASSAVGVGNEQFF. CDR3 DNA sequence: TGTGCCAGCAGTGCAGTCGGGGTAGGCAATGAGCAGTTCTTC.

This chain connects TRBV18 to TRBJ2-5; D may be TRBD2 (5 bases). The DNA end lines up better with TRBJ2-7; the J call may be wrong. This CDR3 has 13 residues. Per germline, CDR1 KGHSH and CDR2 LQKENI. The CDR3 region is CASSQNAGYEQYF. The CDR3 DNA reads TGTGCCAGCTCACAGAACGCGGGCTACGAGCAGTACTTC.

The V call is TRBV15, the J call TRBJ1-1; possible D gene TRBD1, 5 bases. The germline gives CDR1 LNHNV, CDR2 YYDKDF (reference sequence). V was clipped by 0 bases and J by 4 bases, with 12 bases between them. This CDR3 has 15 residues. The CDR3 DNA sequence: TGTGCCACCAGCAGAGATAGGAGGGGAGGCACTGAAGCTTTCTTT. Translated, it gives CATSRDRRGGTEAFF.

The genes are TRBV4-1 and TRBJ2-5; 10 bases map to TRBD2. CDR1 and CDR2 (germline): MGHRA, YSYEKL. The length of the CDR3 is 17 residues. V was clipped by 4 bases and J by 5 bases; unmatched bases: 13. The DNA of the CDR3 is TGCGCCAGCAGCCGGGGACTAGCGCGGGGTCGGGGGGAGACCCAGTACTTC. Protein sequence: CASSRGLARGRGETQYF.

J is TRBJ1-5 and V is TRBV21-1; the table's D gene call, TRBD1, was not cross checked with the DNA. TRBV21-1 is a pseudogene. The CDR3 length is 17 residues. The CDR3 here is CASSPGQGGDSNQPQHF. DNA of the CDR3: TGTGCCAGCAGTCCAGGACAGGGAGGAGATAGCAATCAGCCCCAGCATTTT.

The DNA of the CDR3 is TGTGCCAGCAGCGCTGGGACAGAACGTCAGCCCCAGCATTTT. It is translated as CASSAGTERQPQHF. The rearrangement joins TRBV2 to TRBJ1-5; 7 nucleotides align to TRBD1. CDR1 is SNHLY, CDR2 FYNNEI, per germline. V dropped 6 bases and J dropped 6; count of bases not matched to a gene: 8. The CDR3 sequence is 14 residues long.

V is TRBV30 and J is TRBJ2-5; 8 nucleotides match TRBD2. Germline CDR1 reads GTSNPN; CDR2 reads SVGIG (reference sequence). The CDR3 is made up of 15 amino acids. V lost 0 bases, J lost 4 bases, and 7 bases stayed unmatched. This CDR3 is CAWSVGAGGGETQYF. The DNA for the CDR3 is TGTGCCTGGAGTGTAGGGGCGGGAGGAGGAGAGACCCAGTACTTC.

The rearrangement joins TRBV18 to TRBJ2-1; TRBD1 agrees at 11 bases. Germline values: CDR1 KGHSH, CDR2 LQKENI. The CDR3 is made up of 15 amino acids. The ends lost 5 bases at V and 4 bases at J; junction bases unmatched: 4. CDR3 amino acids: CASSVGQGVYNEQFF. CDR3 nucleotide sequence: TGTGCCAGCTCAGTGGGACAGGGGGTTTACAATGAGCAGTTCTTC.

This chain's CDR3 is CASSQDRVFQPQHF. CDR3 DNA: TGTGCCAGCAGCCAAGATCGAGTTTTTCAGCCCCAGCATTTT. The chain recombines TRBV4-2 with TRBJ1-5; D is unresolved. The V end lost 0 bases, the J end lost 6 bases, and 9 bases lay between the germline ends. The CDR3 sequence is 14 residues long. Germline V CDR1 and CDR2: LGHNA, YNFKEQ.

The chain employs TRBV5-6 and TRBJ2-7; D uncertain. V lost 0 bases to trimming and J lost 4 bases, with 5 bases between them. The CDR3 sequence is 12 residues long. Germline-derived CDR1 and CDR2 are SGHDT and YYEEEE. The CDR3 is CASSLVEYEQYF. The CDR3 bases are TGTGCCAGCAGCTTGGTAGAGTACGAGCAGTACTTC.

The rearrangement joins TRBV9 to TRBJ1-4; the D is unclear. This CDR3 spans 15 amino acids. Between the trimmed V and J ends, which lost 0 bases and 1 base, there was a span of 7 bases. CDR1 and CDR2 (germline): SGDLS, YYNGEE. Written as DNA, the CDR3 is TGTGCCAGCAGCGTAGCTCCGGGAACTAATGAAAAACTGTTTTTT. This sequence encodes CASSVAPGTNEKLFF.

The rearrangement uses TRBV18 and TRBJ1-5; TRBD1 agrees at 9 bases. Germline-derived CDR1 and CDR2 are KGHSH and LQKENI. The CDR3 runs to 17 residues. The ends lost 3 bases at V and 2 bases at J; junction bases unmatched: 8. In nucleotides, the CDR3 is TGTGCCAGCTCACCTAGGGACAGGGATGATCGCAATCAGCCCCAGCATTTT. This gives the protein CASSPRDRDDRNQPQHF.

The chain carries TRBV5-1 and TRBJ1-2; 9 bases fit TRBD1. V shed 3 bases, J shed 4 bases, and the junction held 13 bases outside the gene matches. Germline V lookup: CDR1 SGHRS, CDR2 YFSETQ. The CDR3 has 17 residues. The CDR3 loop reads CASSSFPYRGHTYGYTF. CDR3 DNA: TGCGCCAGCAGCTCGTTCCCGTACAGGGGGCACACCTATGGCTACACCTTC.

The V call is TRBV5-1, the J call TRBJ2-5; 7 bases map to TRBD2. The germline CDR1 and CDR2 sequences are SGHRS and YFSETQ. With V trimmed by 0 bases and J by 1 base, 3 bases remained unmatched. The CDR3 runs 15 residues. The CDR3, as DNA: TGCGCCAGCAGCTTGGCCGGGACTACCCAAGAGACCCAGTACTTC. It is translated as CASSLAGTTQETQYF.

V usage is TRBV11-3 and J usage is TRBJ2-7; D may be TRBD1 (5 bases). V lost 5 bases and J lost 2, with 16 bases in between. Germline values: CDR1 SGHNT, CDR2 YENEEA. The CDR3 covers 15 residues. CDR3 in amino acids: CASSPLGHGTYEQYF. The CDR3 DNA is TGTGCCAGCAGCCCCCTAGGACACGGCACCTACGAGCAGTACTTC.

The chain uses TRBV4-2 and TRBJ1-3; D uncertain. The CDR3 is 12 residues long. V was trimmed by 1 base and J by 8 bases, leaving 6 bases between them. CDR1 and CDR2 (germline): LGHNA, YNFKEQ. CDR3 residues: CASSQGADTIYF. The CDR3 nucleotides are TGTGCCAGCAGCCAAGGAGCTGACACCATATATTTT.

The chain is built from TRBV29-1 and TRBJ2-3; maybe TRBD2 (5 bases). The CDR3 extends over 16 amino acids. The germline V and J ends were trimmed by 7 bases and 0 bases, with 20 bases remaining between them. The germline V gene encodes CDR1 SQVTM and CDR2 ANQGSEA. CDR3 DNA: TGCAGCGCCAGAGGGTTACTAGATAAAAGCACAGATACGCAGTATTTT. Its protein is CSARGLLDKSTDTQYF.

The chain carries TRBV11-3 and TRBJ2-5; the D gene is possibly TRBD2 (7 bases). This CDR3 has 15 amino acids. Trimming removed 3 bases from V and 5 bases from J, with 16 bases in between. Germline assignment: CDR1 SGHNT and CDR2 YENEEA. The CDR3: CASSFPPGGFETQYF. CDR3 DNA sequence: TGTGCCAGCAGCTTTCCCCCGGGGGGCTTCGAGACCCAGTACTTC.

The J gene is TRBJ2-5, the V gene TRBV28; 10 bases map to TRBD1. Germline CDR1 is MDHEN and CDR2 is SYDVKM. The CDR3 has 15 residues. The ends lost 4 bases at V and 7 bases at J; junction bases unmatched: 9. The CDR3 DNA reads TGTGCCAGCAGTTCTGCCGGGACAGGGGTACGGACCCAGTACTTC. Translation gives CASSSAGTGVRTQYF.

V usage is TRBV7-8 and J usage is TRBJ1-2; D not certain. The ends were cut back, 5 bases at V and 5 bases at J, with 18 bases in the middle. Per the germline V gene, CDR1 is SGHVS and CDR2 is FQNEAQ. This CDR3 is 15 amino acids long. Written as DNA, the CDR3 is TGTGCCAGCAGCCCCCCTGGGCAGCAACTTTATGGCTACACCTTC. The encoded protein is CASSPPGQQLYGYTF.

V is TRBV27 and J is TRBJ2-7; 10 bases agree with TRBD1. V shed 6 bases, J shed 4 bases, and the junction held 6 bases outside the gene matches. The germline V gene encodes CDR1 MNHEY and CDR2 SMNVEV (reference sequence). The CDR3 spans 14 residues. CDR3 sequence: CASRRTGGGYEQYF. The CDR3 DNA sequence: TGTGCCAGCAGGCGGACAGGGGGGGGATACGAGCAGTACTTC.

The chain is built from TRBV5-1 and TRBJ2-3, with TRBD1 identical over 7 bases. CDR1 is SGHRS, CDR2 YFSETQ, per germline. After removal of 4 bases from V and 4 bases from J, the junction contained 6 bases not matched to a gene. This CDR3 spans 14 amino acids. This chain's CDR3 is CASSPHQGADTQYF. The CDR3 coding sequence is TGCGCCAGCAGCCCCCACCAGGGGGCAGATACGCAGTATTTT.

This rearrangement joins TRBV7-9 to TRBJ2-5, with a tentative D call TRBD2 (5 bases). Trimming took off 6 bases at V and 5 bases at J, with 10 bases between the two ends. This CDR3 region has 12 residues. Germline CDR1 SEHNR, CDR2 FQNEAQ (reference sequence). CDR3 in amino acids: CASRTLGETQYF. Written as DNA, the CDR3 is TGTGCCAGCAGAACACTAGGGGAGACCCAGTACTTC.

The rearrangement joins TRBV7-9 to TRBJ2-7; unclear D gene. Trimming took off 2 bases at V and 1 base at J, with 6 bases between the two ends. This CDR3 contains 13 residues. Germline CDR1 SEHNR, CDR2 FQNEAQ (reference sequence). The CDR3 DNA follows: TGTGCCAGCAGCTTATTGGAGTCCTACGAGCAGTACTTC. Its protein is CASSLLESYEQYF.

Concerning this clone itself: Sequence at one end of the junction differs from germline and may be a read error. The sample holds other DNA sequences that translate to the same CDR3. V is TRBV4-1 and J is TRBJ1-1; D ambiguous. The germline gives CDR1 MGHRA, CDR2 YSYEKL. This CDR3 has 16 amino acids. The CDR3: CASSQEGHSMNTEAFF. The CDR3 nucleotides are TGTGCCAGCAGCCAAGAAGGTCACAGCATGAACACTGAAGCTTTCTTT.

The CDR3 spells CASSRTSGRGSYNEQFF. The CDR3, as DNA: TGCGCCAGCAGCCGGACTAGCGGGAGGGGTAGCTACAATGAGCAGTTCTTC. The chain is built from TRBV4-1 and TRBJ2-1; 15 bases align to TRBD2. V lost 4 bases to trimming and J lost 3 bases; unmatched junction nucleotides: 4. The V gene's germline CDR1 is MGHRA and CDR2 YSYEKL. This CDR3 is 17 amino acids long.